This section outlines one TCR beta chain sequence together with its context. Its antigen is unknown. A read error may account for a junction end that differs from germline. The CDR3 runs to 15 residues. The germline V gene encodes CDR1 SGHTS and CDR2 YDEGEE. This sample was taken from a study of tumor-infiltrating lymphocytes in primary liver carcinoma. Findings and caveats of the study: Less overlap was seen in tumor-adjacent and tumor-blood pairs than in tumor region pairs.

Co-extracting RNA and DNA was done with about 20-34 mg of unsorted bulk tissue as input. Production of TCR beta cDNA used 400 to 650 ng total RNA together with a constant-region primer. ARM-PCR, slightly modified, supplied the TCR beta libraries through three nested multiplex PCR rounds. The study ran its first two PCR rounds for about 11 cycles each, using TRBV1-TRBV30 forward primers and a C-beta reverse primer. Using its own MiXCR run on the multiplex PCR reads, TCRdb lists one record per CDR3 protein. The profile shows roughly 50,000 distinct CDR3 sequences, 60% to 75% of them singletons. V and J are TRBV5-8 and TRBJ2-2, with D possibly matching TRBD2 (5 bases). The specimen sequenced was liver tumor tissue from sampling region 2. Subset defined: tumor region T2, inferior pole. The receptor comes from a man between 35 and 55 years old with primary liver carcinoma and hepatitis B virus infection. Written as DNA, the CDR3 is TGTGTCAGCGGCGCCTACTGGGTTAACACCGGGGAGCTGTTTTTT. Its protein product is CVSGAYWVNTGELFF.